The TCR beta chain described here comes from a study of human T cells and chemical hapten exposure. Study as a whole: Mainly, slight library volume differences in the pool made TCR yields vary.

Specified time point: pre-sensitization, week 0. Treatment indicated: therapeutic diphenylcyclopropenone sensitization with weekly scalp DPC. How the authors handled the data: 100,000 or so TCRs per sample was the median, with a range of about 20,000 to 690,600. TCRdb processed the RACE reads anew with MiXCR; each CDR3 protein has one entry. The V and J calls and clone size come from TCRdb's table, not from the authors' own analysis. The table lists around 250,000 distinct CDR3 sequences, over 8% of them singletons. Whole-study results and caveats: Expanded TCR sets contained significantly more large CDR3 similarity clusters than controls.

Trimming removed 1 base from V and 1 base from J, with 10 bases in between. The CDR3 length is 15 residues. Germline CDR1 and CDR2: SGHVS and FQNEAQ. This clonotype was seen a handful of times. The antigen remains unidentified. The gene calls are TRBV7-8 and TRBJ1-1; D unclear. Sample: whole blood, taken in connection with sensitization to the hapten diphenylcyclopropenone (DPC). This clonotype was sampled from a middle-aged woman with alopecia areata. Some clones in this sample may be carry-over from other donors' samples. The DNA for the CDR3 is TGTGCCAGCAGCTTAGAGAGGGTAAAGAACACTGAAGCTTTCTTT. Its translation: CASSLERVKNTEAFF.